This TCR beta chain was captured by sequencing in a study of PD-1 blockade in classical Hodgkin lymphoma. Findings and caveats of the study: In CD4+ cells, TCR diversity went up significantly by C4D1, but in CD8+ cells it did not.

Losses at the gene ends were 5 bases for V and 3 bases for J; bases not matched to a gene: 16. This CDR3 has 19 residues. The germline V gene encodes CDR1 MNHEY and CDR2 SMNVEV (reference sequence). As regards this clone: What it binds is not known.

All trial patients relapsed after autologous stem cell transplantation. Using magnetic negative selection, the CD4+ T cells were separated out of thawed PBMCs. Sequenced by immunoSEQ multiplex PCR; TCRdb stores in-frame clones only, minus some. The sample gives 30,000 or so clones, 80% to 95% of which show up once; around 0.25% is in the top ten. This specimen consisted of CD4+ T cells from blood, obtained at baseline. The rearrangement uses TRBV27 and TRBJ2-7; 13 bases are a match to TRBD2. This receptor was taken from a human donor with classical Hodgkin lymphoma. DNA of the CDR3: TGTGCCAGCAGTATTCGGACTAGCGGGAGAATACTCTCGGGCTACGAGCAGTACTTC. Its protein is CASSIRTSGRILSGYEQYF.